This T cell receptor (beta chain) was identified in a study of blood T cell repertoires in COVID-19. Repertoires were generated with immunoSEQ multiplex PCR, while TCRdb's copy carries only in-frame clones and drops some. The sample has just over 300,000 clones, about nine tenths seen once; the top ten hold approximately 1.8%. Trimming took 5 bases from V and 1 from J; bases not matched to a gene: 7. The CDR3 consists of 15 residues. Germline lookup yields CDR1 SNHLY and CDR2 FYNNEI. This TCR came from a woman younger than 45 with COVID-19, enrolled during active disease. The chain is built from TRBV2 and TRBJ2-7; 8 nucleotides match TRBD2. The specimen sequenced was peripheral blood. This chain's CDR3 is CASSSGRGVSYEQYF. The CDR3 nucleotides read TGTGCCAGCAGTTCAGGGCGGGGGGTTTCCTACGAGCAGTACTTC. The variable domain in full, completed from reference TRBV2 and TRBJ2-7, reads EPEVTQTPSHQVTQMGQEVILRCVPISNHLYFYWYRQILGQKVEFLVSFYNNEISEKSEIFDDQFSVERPDGSNFTLKIRSTKLEDSAMYFCASSSGRGVSYEQYFGPGTRLTVT.